This T cell receptor (beta chain) comes out of a study of blood T cells in healthy people across ages. The use of a sample-barcoded 5' primer and a J-beta primer mix characterized a second PCR of roughly 6 to 11 cycles. Via MiXCR, TCRdb re-called the 5' RACE reads, giving one row per CDR3 protein. This repertoire shows roughly 650,000 distinct CDR3 sequences, roughly 32% found once; its top ten account for roughly 14%. Germline V gives CDR1 GTSNPN, CDR2 SVGIG (reference sequence). The CDR3 runs 16 residues. With 2 bases clipped from V and 4 bases from J, the junction kept 12 bases outside the gene matches.

This TCR was recovered from an elderly woman in good health. The chain uses TRBV30 and TRBJ1-2; the match to TRBD1 covers 8 bases. The specimen was blood. CDR3 sequence: CAWSFQRLGTGYGYTF. In DNA, the CDR3 is TGTGCCTGGAGTTTCCAAAGACTTGGGACAGGCTATGGCTACACCTTC.